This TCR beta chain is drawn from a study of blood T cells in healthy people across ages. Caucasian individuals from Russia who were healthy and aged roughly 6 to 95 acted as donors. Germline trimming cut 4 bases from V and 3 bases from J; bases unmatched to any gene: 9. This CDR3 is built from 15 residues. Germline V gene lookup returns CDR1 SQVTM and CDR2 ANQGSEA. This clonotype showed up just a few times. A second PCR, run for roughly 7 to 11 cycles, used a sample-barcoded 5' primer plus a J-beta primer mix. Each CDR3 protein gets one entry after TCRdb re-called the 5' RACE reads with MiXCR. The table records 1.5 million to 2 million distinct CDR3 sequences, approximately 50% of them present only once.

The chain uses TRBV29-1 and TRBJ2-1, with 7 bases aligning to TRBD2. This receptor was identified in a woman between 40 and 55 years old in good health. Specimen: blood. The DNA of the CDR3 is TGCAGCGTTGTCGGAGTGGGGGGGGGCTACAATGAGCAGTTCTTC. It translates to CSVVGVGGGYNEQFF.